What follows is one T cell receptor beta chain and its context. Only a few counts were recorded for this clone. The antigen it recognizes is unknown. Base qualities were left out, and no much larger clone turns up one base away. This specimen's time point label, interpreted: before anti-PD-1 therapy. Tumor biopsies were site-matched, taken from the same primary tumor before and after PD-1 blockade. For bulk TCRbeta sequencing, genomic DNA was extracted from tumor biopsies or peripheral blood, and input amounts ranged from roughly 600 ng to 6,500 ng. Bulk TCRbeta sequencing was performed on remaining biopsy material to increase sensitivity for rare clonotypes compared with single-cell TCR sequencing. All patients had histologically proven advanced or metastatic basal or squamous cell carcinoma and were poor candidates for surgical resection. Serial tumor biopsies during anti-PD-1 treatment were taken from the 4 patients who made up the squamous cell carcinoma cohort. Fresh biopsies came from the site of the primary tumor, and part of the tissue was kept in RNAlater for exome and bulk TCR sequencing.

This sample was included in a study of T cells in tumors after PD-1 blockade (dated by TCRdb to between 2018 and 2021). Background for the entire study: Exclusion criteria were prior checkpoint blockade, use of systemic immunosuppressants, or recent radiotherapy or other anti-cancer therapy within 4 weeks. The study performed paired single-cell RNA and TCR sequencing on site-matched tumors from BCC or SCC patients before and after anti-PD-1 therapy. A subset of patients also received ongoing daily vismodegib 150 mg during anti-PD-1 treatment. RECIST version 1.1 was used to assess clinical response. Tumor samples averaged 26,066 TCR templates (range about 500-99,264) and 6,041 unique clonotypes, about 19-fold deeper than single-cell TCR sequencing. Patients received pembrolizumab 200 mg every 3 weeks or cemiplimab 350 mg every 2 weeks. Study-level results and caveats: In squamous cell carcinoma, about 48% of expanded exhausted clones were novel, compared with around 27% of other expanded CD8+ clones. Around 43% of tumor TCR clonotypes were found in blood, and some novel exhausted tumor clones appeared in pre-treatment blood, suggesting peripheral recruitment. Where the novel T cell clones came from was not determined, and possible sources could include lymphoid organs or rare unexpanded clones inside the tumor or in the tumor periphery. Most exhausted CD8+ clones that expanded after therapy were novel clonotypes not detected before treatment, suggesting clonal replacement instead of reinvigoration of pre-existing clones. Clonal replacement appeared only between pre- and post-treatment samples, not between two pre-treatment samples, arguing against biopsy timing or location artifacts.

Trimming leaves V shorter by 2 bases and J shorter by 7 bases, with the junction holding 5 bases beyond the gene matches. In the germline V gene, CDR1 corresponds to SNHLY and CDR2 to FYNNEI. CDR3 length: 15 amino acids, cysteine to phenylalanine. The read is trimmed to its CDR3 DNA, 45 bases read in frame from base 1. Deep TCRbeta sequencing was performed with the immunoSEQ platform. The authors' analysis ran thus. For further analysis, only productive rearrangements were exported from the immunoSEQ Analyzer. A two-sided binomial test at Bonferroni-corrected P below 0.01 was used to call clones with significant expansion or contraction between timepoints. T cell phenotypes were assigned to bulk TCRbeta clonotypes by matching to single-cell RNA+TCR-seq clones sharing the same TCRbeta sequence. Using bulk TCR sequencing data, clone enrichment in tumor was calculated by dividing a clone's tumor frequency by the same clone's PBMC frequency. GLIPH was used to sort TCRs into specificity groups, which are clusters of distinct TCRs that likely recognize common antigens through shared CDR3 motifs. TCRdb mirrors the immuneACCESS table, restricted to in-frame sequences. Some clones are absent from its copies; in checked studies, under half trace to an unresolved V gene, and the reason for the others is unknown. Clone size and the V and J calls come from that table; the DNA yielded D and trimming. The sample table shows about 13,000 clones, and about 60% are seen once. Roughly a quarter of the sample rests with the top ten.

The material sequenced was tumor tissue, taken before anti-PD-1 treatment. The sequence is built from TRBV2 and TRBJ1-4; 9 nucleotides in the junction match TRBD1. The sequence derives from a human donor with cutaneous squamous cell carcinoma. The CDR3 loop reads CASSESQGAREKLFF. At the DNA level, the sequence is TGTGCCAGCAGTGAATCACAGGGGGCGCGTGAAAAACTGTTTTTT.